The 15 T cell receptor beta chains below all came from one sample that was sequenced in a study of blood T cell repertoires in COVID-19. The method was immunoSEQ multiplex PCR; TCRdb's version includes in-frame clones alone and lacks a portion of them. The top ten hold approximately 2% of the sample, which has 200,000 to 250,000 clones, 84% seen once. Sequencing input: PBMCs or T cells enriched from blood (not recorded which). The receptor set was obtained from a man between 60 and 75 years old who had recovered from COVID-19.

The V gene is TRBV19, the J gene TRBJ1-1, with 7 bases matching TRBD1. The CDR3 consists of 13 residues. The trim removed 5 bases at V and 5 bases at J, leaving 5 bases unmatched. The V gene's germline CDR1 is LNHDA and CDR2 SQIVND (reference sequence). For the CDR3, the DNA is TGTGCCAGTAGTCCGAGGGGGCGGACTGAAGCTTTCTTT. It codes for CASSPRGRTEAFF.

This clone came up a few times. The chain is built from TRBV13 and TRBJ2-2; TRBD2 matches 10 bases. CDR3 length: 18 residues. With 5 bases clipped from V and 0 bases from J, the junction kept 9 bases outside the gene matches. Germline CDR1 is PRHDT and CDR2 is FYEKMQ (reference sequence). CDR3 DNA sequence: TGTGCCAGCAGCACCCTTCGACTAGCGGGCTCGAACACCGGGGAGCTGTTTTTT. Translated: CASSTLRLAGSNTGELFF.

The V call is TRBV6-5, the J call TRBJ2-2, with D possibly TRBD1 on 6 matching bases. This CDR3 has 15 amino acids. V lost 2 bases to trimming and J lost 3 bases, with 10 bases between them. Germline CDR1 and CDR2: MNHEY and SVGAGI. The CDR3 sequence: CASSYAQGHTGELFF. The DNA for the CDR3 is TGTGCCAGCAGTTACGCACAGGGACACACCGGGGAGCTGTTTTTT.

This clone has a handful of counts. Other DNA sequences of this sample code for an identical CDR3. The V and J genes are TRBV6-5 and TRBJ1-3, with D maybe TRBD1 (5 bases). The ends were cut back, 0 bases at V and 0 bases at J, with 9 bases in the middle. The length of the CDR3 is 16 residues. CDR1 and CDR2 from the germline V gene are MNHEY and SVGAGI. CDR3 amino acids: CASSYSSGGSGNTIYF. CDR3 DNA sequence: TGTGCCAGCAGTTACTCTTCGGGGGGCTCTGGAAACACCATATATTTT.

This clone was observed a handful of times. CDR3 nucleotide sequence: TGTGCCAGTAGTATAGATAGCGGGGCACGTCGGGAGCTGTTTTTT. Translating gives CASSIDSGARRELFF. This chain connects TRBV19 to TRBJ2-2, with 8 bases that match TRBD2. The CDR3 contains 15 residues. Germline lookup yields CDR1 LNHDA and CDR2 SQIVND (reference sequence). V trimming: 0 bases; J trimming: 9 bases; junction bases outside the gene matches: 6. The full variable domain, in which reference TRBV19 and TRBJ2-2 provide the parts outside the CDR3, is DGGITQSPKYLFRKEGQNVTLSCEQNLNHDAMYWYRQDPGQGLRLIYYSQIVNDFQKGDIAEGYSVSREKKESFPLTVTSAQKNPTAFYLCASSIDSGARRELFFGEGSRLTVL.

The rearrangement uses TRBV3-1 (or the pseudogene TRBV3-2) and TRBJ1-2; TRBD1 matches 10 bases. There are 17 residues in the CDR3. Germline V gene data show CDR1 as LGHDT and CDR2 as YNNKEL (reference sequence). Trimming removed 0 bases from V and 4 bases from J; junction bases left unmatched: 8. The CDR3 spells CASSQESRDRGRYGYTF. Written as DNA, the CDR3 is TGTGCCAGCAGCCAAGAATCGCGGGACAGGGGTCGCTATGGCTACACCTTC.

V gene TRBV2 combines with J gene TRBJ2-1; 16 bases are a match to TRBD2. CDR1 is SNHLY and CDR2 is FYNNEI in the germline V gene. CDR3 size: 17 residues. V gave up 2 bases and J gave up 7 bases; unmatched junction bases: 5. The CDR3 DNA is TGTGCCAGCAGTGAACGGGGACTAGCGGGGGGGCGAAATGAGCAGTTCTTC. Translated, it gives CASSERGLAGGRNEQFF. Complete variable domain (other parts from reference TRBV2 and TRBJ2-1): EPEVTQTPSHQVTQMGQEVILRCVPISNHLYFYWYRQILGQKVEFLVSFYNNEISEKSEIFDDQFSVERPDGSNFTLKIRSTKLEDSAMYFCASSERGLAGGRNEQFFGPGTRLTVL.

The chain has TRBV6-5 and TRBJ1-2; no definite D call. Between the trimmed V and J ends, which lost 6 bases and 6 bases, there was a span of 14 bases. CDR1 and CDR2 from the germline V gene are MNHEY and SVGAGI. The CDR3 runs to 13 residues. CDR3 DNA: TGTGCCAGCAGACCCCAGGCGAAACATGGCTACACCTTC. This gives the protein CASRPQAKHGYTF.

The V gene is TRBV27, the J gene TRBJ1-4, with TRBD1 matching over 10 bases. This CDR3 has 14 residues. Germline CDR1 is MNHEY and CDR2 is SMNVEV (reference sequence). Trimming removed 6 bases from V and 7 bases from J; junction bases left unmatched: 5. The CDR3 bases are TGTGCCAGCAGCGGGACAGGGGCCGGTGAAAAACTGTTTTTT. Protein product: CASSGTGAGEKLFF.

The J gene is TRBJ2-2, the V gene TRBV12-5; a weak D match, TRBD1 (6 bases). This CDR3 contains 14 residues. Trimming took off 4 bases at V and 8 bases at J, with 14 bases between the two ends. The V gene's germline CDR1 is LGHNT and CDR2 FRNRAP. The chain's CDR3 is CASGYNRVGGELFF. CDR3 sequence (DNA): TGTGCTAGTGGTTACAACAGGGTTGGGGGGGAGCTGTTTTTT.

Of note for this clone: The sample has other DNA sequences that encode this CDR3 too. The rearrangement uses TRBV6-5 and TRBJ1-4; TRBD1 matches 10 bases. Germline CDR1 is MNHEY and CDR2 is SVGAGI. J gave up 8 bases and V 6 bases, and 6 bases lay outside the gene matches. The CDR3 contains 14 residues. CDR3: CASRPGTGVEKLFF. The CDR3 bases are TGTGCCAGCAGGCCCGGGACAGGGGTCGAAAAACTGTTTTTT.

This clone showed up just once. V is TRBV6-2 or TRBV6-3 and J is TRBJ1-2; no firm D call. V dropped 4 bases and J dropped 7 bases, with 16 bases sitting between them. The germline V gene encodes CDR1 MNHEY and CDR2 SVGEGT. The CDR3 sequence is 14 residues long. The CDR3 DNA is TGTGCCAGCAGTTCCTCACAGCGGACGGTTGGCTACACCTTC. As protein: CASSSSQRTVGYTF.

The chain uses TRBV4-2 and TRBJ1-2, with D unresolved. CDR1 and CDR2 (germline): LGHNA, YNFKEQ. Trimming removed 3 bases at V and 2 bases at J, with 4 bases between. The CDR3 contains 12 residues. CDR3 region: CASSQANYGYTF. CDR3 nucleotide sequence: TGTGCCAGCAGCCAGGCAAACTATGGCTACACCTTC.

The rearrangement links TRBV19 to TRBJ1-1; D gene unclear. Germline CDR1 reads LNHDA; CDR2 reads SQIVND (reference sequence). Deletions cut 3 bases from V and 1 base from J, with 6 bases between. The CDR3 sequence is 13 residues long. The CDR3 nucleotides are TGTGCCAGTAGTATGACACGGAACACTGAAGCTTTCTTT. This translates into CASSMTRNTEAFF.

The table lists this clone with a few counts. This rearrangement joins TRBV27 to TRBJ1-6; D is ambiguous. Trimming stripped 5 bases from V and 9 bases from J, with 17 bases between. The CDR3 has 15 residues. Germline CDR1 is MNHEY and CDR2 is SMNVEV (reference sequence). The CDR3 is CASSKEAWGGSPLHF. As DNA, the CDR3 is TGTGCCAGCAGTAAGGAGGCATGGGGAGGTTCACCCCTCCACTTT.